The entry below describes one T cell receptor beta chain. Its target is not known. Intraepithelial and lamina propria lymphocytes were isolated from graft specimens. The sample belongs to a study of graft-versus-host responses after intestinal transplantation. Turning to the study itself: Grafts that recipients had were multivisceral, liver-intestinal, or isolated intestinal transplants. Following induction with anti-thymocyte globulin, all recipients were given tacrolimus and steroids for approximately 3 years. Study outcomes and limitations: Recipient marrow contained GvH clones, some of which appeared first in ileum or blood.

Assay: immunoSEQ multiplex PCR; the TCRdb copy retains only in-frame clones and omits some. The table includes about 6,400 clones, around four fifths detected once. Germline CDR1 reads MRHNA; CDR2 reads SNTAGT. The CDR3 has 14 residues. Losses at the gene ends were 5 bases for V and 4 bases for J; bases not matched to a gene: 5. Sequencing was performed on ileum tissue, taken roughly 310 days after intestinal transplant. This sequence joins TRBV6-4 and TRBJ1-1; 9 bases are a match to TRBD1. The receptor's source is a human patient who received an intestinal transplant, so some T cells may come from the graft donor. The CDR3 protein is CASSSGTGSTEAFF. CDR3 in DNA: TGTGCCAGCAGTTCCGGGACAGGGTCCACTGAAGCTTTCTTT.